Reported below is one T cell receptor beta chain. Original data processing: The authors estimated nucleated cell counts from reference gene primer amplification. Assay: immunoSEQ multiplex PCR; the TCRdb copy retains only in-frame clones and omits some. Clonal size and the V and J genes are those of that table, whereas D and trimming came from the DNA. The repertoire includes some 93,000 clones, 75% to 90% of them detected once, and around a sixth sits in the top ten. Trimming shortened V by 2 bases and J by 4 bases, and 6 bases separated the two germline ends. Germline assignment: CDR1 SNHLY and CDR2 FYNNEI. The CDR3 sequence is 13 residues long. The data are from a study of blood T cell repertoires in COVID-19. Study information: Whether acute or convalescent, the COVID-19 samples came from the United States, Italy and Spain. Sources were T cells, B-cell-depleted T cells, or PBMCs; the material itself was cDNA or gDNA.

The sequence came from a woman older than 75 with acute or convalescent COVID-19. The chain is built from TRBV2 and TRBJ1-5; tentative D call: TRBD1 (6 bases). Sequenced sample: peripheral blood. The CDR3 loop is CASSETGNQPQHF. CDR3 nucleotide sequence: TGTGCCAGCAGTGAAACAGGGAATCAGCCCCAGCATTTT.